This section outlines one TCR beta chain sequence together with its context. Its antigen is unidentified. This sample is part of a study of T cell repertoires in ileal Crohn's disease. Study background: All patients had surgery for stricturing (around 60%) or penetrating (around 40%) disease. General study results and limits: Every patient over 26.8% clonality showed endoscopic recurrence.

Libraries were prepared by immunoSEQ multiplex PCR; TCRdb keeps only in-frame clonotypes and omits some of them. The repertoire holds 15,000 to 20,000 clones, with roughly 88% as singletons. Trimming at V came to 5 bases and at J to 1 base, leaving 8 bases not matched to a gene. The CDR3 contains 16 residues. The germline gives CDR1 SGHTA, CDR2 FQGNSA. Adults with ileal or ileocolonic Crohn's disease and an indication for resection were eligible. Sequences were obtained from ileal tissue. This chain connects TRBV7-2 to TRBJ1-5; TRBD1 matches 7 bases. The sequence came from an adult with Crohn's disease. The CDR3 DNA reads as TGTGCCAGCAGCCCTCAATCAGGGGGAAGCAATCAGCCCCAGCATTTT. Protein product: CASSPQSGGSNQPQHF. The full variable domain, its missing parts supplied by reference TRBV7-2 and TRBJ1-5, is GAGVSQSPSNKVTEKGKDVELRCDPISGHTALYWYRQSLGQGLEFLIYFQGNSAPDKSGLPSDRFSAERTGGSVSTLTIQRTQQEDSAVYLCASSPQSGGSNQPQHFGDGTRLSIL.